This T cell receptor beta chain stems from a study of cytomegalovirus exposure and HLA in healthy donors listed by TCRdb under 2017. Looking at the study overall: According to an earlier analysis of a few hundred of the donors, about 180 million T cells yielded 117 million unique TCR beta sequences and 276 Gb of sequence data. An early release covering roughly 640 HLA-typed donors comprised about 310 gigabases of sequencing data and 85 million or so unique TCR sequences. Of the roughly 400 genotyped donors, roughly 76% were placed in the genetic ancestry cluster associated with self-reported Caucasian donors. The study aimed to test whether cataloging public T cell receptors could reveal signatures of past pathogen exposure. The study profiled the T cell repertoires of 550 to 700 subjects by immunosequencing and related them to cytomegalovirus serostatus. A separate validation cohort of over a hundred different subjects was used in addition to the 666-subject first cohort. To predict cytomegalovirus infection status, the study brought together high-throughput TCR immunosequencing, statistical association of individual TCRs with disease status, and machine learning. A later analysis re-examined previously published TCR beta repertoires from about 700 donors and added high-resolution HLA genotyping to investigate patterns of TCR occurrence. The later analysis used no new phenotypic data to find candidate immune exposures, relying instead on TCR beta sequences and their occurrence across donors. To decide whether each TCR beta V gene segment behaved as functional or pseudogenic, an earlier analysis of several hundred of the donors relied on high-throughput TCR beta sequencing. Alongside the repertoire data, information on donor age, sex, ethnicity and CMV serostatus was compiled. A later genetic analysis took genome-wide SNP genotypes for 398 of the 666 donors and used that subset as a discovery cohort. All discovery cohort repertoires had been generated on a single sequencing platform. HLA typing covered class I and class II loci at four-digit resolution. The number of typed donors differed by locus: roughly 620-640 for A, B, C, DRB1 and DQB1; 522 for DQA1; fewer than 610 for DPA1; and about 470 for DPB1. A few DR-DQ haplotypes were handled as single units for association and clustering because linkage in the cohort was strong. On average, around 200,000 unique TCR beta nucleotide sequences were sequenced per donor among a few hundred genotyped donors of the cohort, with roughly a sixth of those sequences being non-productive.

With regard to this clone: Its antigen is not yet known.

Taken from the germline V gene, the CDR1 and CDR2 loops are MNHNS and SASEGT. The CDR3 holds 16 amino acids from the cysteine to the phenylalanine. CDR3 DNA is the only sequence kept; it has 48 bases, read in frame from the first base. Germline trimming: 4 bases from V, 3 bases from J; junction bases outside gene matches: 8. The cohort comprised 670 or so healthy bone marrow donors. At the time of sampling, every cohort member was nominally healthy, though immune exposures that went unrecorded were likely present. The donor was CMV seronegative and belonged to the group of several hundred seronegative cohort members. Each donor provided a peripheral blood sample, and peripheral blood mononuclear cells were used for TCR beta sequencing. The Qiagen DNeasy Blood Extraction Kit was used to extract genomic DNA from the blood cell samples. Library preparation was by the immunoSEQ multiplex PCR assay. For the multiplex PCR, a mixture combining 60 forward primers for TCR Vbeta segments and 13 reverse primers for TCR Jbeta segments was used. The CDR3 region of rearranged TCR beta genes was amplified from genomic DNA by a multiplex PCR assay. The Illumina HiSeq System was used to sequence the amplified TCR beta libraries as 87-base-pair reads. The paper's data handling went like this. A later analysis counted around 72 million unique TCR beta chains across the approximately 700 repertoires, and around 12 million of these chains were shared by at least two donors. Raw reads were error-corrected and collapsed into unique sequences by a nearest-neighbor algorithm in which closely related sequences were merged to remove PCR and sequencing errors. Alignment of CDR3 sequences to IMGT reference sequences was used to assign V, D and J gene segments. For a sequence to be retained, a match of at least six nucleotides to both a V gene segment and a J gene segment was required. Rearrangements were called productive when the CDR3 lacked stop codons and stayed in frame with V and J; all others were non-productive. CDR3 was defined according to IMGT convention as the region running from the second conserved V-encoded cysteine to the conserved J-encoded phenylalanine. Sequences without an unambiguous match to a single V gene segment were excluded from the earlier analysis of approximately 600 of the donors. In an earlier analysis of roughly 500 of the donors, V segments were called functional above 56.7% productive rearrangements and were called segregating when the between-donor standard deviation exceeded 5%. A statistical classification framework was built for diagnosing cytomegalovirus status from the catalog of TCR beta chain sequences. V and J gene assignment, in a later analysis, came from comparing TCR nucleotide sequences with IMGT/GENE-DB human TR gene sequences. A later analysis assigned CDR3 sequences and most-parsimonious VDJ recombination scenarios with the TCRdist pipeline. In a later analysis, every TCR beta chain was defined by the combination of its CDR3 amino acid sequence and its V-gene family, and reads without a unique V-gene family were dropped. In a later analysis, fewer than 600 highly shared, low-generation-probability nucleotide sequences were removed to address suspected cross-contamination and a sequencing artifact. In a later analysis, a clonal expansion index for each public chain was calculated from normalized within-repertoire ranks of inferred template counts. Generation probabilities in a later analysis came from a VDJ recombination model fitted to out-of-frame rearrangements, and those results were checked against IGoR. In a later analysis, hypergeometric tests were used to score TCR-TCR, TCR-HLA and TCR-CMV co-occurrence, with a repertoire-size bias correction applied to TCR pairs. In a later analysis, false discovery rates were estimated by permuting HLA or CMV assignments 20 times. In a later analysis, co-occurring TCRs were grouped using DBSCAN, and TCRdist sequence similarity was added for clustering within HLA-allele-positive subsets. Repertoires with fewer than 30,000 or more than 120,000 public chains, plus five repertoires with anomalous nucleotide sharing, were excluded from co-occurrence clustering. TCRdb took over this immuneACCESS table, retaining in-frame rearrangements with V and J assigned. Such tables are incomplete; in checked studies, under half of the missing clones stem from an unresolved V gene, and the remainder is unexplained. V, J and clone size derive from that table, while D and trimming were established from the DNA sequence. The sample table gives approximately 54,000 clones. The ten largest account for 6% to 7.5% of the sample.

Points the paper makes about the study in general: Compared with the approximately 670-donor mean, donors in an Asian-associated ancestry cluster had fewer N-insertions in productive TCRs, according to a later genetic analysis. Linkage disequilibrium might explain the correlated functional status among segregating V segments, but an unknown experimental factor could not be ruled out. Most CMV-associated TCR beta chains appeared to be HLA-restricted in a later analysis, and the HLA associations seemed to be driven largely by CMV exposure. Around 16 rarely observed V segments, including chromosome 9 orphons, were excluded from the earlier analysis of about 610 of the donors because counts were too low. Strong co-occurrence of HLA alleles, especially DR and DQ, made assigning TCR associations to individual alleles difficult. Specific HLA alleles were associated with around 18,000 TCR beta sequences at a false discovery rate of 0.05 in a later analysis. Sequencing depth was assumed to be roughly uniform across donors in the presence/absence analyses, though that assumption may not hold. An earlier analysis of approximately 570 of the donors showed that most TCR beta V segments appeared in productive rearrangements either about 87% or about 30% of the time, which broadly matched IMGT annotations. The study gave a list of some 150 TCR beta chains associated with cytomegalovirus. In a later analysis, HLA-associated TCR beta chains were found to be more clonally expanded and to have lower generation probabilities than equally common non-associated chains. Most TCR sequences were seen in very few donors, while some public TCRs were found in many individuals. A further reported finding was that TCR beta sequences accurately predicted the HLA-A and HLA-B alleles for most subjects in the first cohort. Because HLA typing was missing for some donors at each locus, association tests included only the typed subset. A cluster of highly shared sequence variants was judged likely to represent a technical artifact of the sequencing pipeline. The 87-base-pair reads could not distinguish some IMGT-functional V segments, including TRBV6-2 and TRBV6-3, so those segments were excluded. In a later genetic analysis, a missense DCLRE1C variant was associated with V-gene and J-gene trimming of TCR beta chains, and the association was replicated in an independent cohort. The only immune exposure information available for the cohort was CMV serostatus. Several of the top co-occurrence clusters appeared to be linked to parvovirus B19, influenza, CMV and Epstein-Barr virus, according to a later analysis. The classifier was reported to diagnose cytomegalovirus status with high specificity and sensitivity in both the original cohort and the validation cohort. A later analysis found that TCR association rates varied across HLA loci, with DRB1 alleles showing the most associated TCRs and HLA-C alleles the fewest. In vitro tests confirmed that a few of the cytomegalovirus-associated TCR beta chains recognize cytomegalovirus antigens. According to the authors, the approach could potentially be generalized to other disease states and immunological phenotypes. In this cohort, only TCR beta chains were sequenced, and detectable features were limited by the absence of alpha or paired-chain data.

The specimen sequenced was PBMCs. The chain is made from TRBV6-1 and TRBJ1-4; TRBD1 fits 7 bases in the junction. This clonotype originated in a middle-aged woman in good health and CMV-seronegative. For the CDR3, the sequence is CASSAQTGAANEKLFF. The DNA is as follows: TGTGCCAGCAGTGCCCAAACAGGGGCGGCTAATGAAAAACTGTTTTTT.